The 11 T cell receptor beta chains presented below share a single source sample, sequenced in a study of post-analysis software for immune sequencing data. Study results and limitations: Relative to controls, patients had 4 or 5 TRBV segments at higher frequency, with TRBV5-6, TRBV5-1 and TRBV20-1 among these.

Every TCR beta cDNA library bore unique molecular identifiers. TCRdb re-analysed the PCR reads in MiXCR, keeping a single row per CDR3 protein. The profile shows roughly 410,000 distinct CDR3 sequences, around 33% of them singletons. No antigen has been identified for these receptors. Sequencing was done on a sample of blood. The source is a girl aged 10 to 17 with multiple sclerosis.

This clonotype was detected only once. The chain carries TRBV5-1 and TRBJ2-3; 9 bases line up with TRBD2. CDR3 length equals 17 residues. Germline V CDR1 and CDR2: SGHRS, YFSETQ. V shed 4 bases, J shed 2 bases, and the junction held 11 bases outside the gene matches. The CDR3 loop reads CASSRDWTSVHTDTQYF. Written as DNA, the CDR3 is TGCGCCAGCAGCCGCGACTGGACTAGCGTGCACACAGATACGCAGTATTTT.

This clonotype came up a few times. V and J are TRBV4-1 and TRBJ1-5, with 9 nucleotides matching TRBD1. Germline values: CDR1 MGHRA, CDR2 YSYEKL. With 4 bases clipped from V and 5 bases from J, the junction kept 6 bases outside the gene matches. The CDR3 sequence is 15 residues long. This chain's CDR3 is CASSLSDRGHQPQHF. In nucleotides, the CDR3 is TGCGCCAGCAGCCTTTCGGACAGGGGACATCAGCCCCAGCATTTT.

This clonotype has a handful of counts. This CDR3 is CASSSGTVPYEQYF. Written as DNA, the CDR3 is TGTGCCAGCAGCTCCGGGACGGTCCCATACGAGCAGTACTTC. The rearrangement joins TRBV7-2 to TRBJ2-7; perhaps D is TRBD1 or TRBD2 (5 bases each). CDR1 and CDR2 from the germline V gene are SGHTA and FQGNSA. With 4 bases removed from V and 4 bases from J, the gap between germline ends came to 14 bases. The CDR3 is 14 amino acids.

The J gene is TRBJ2-3, the V gene TRBV12-3 or TRBV12-4; 11 positions agree with TRBD2. With 5 bases clipped from V and 7 bases from J, the junction kept 5 bases outside the gene matches. The CDR3 consists of 14 residues. CDR3 in DNA: TGTGCCAGCAGTCTAGGGACTAGCGGTAATACGCAGTATTTT. Translation gives CASSLGTSGNTQYF.

This clonotype was recorded a few times. The chain employs TRBV14 and TRBJ2-1; 10 bases line up with TRBD2. The trim removed 4 bases at V and 8 bases at J, leaving 8 bases unmatched. From germline, CDR1 is SGHDN and CDR2 FVKESK. The CDR3 runs 15 residues. CDR3 loop: CASSPSGLAIHEQFF. The CDR3 DNA follows: TGTGCCAGCAGCCCGTCGGGACTAGCGATCCATGAGCAGTTCTTC.

The CDR3 here is CASSSGTGVETQYF. In DNA, the CDR3 is TGTGCCAGCAGTTCCGGGACAGGGGTAGAGACCCAGTACTTC. V and J are TRBV2 and TRBJ2-5; TRBD1 agrees at 10 bases. The CDR3 extends over 14 amino acids. Germline trimming cut 5 bases from V and 4 bases from J; bases unmatched to any gene: 4. The V gene's germline CDR1 is SNHLY and CDR2 FYNNEI.

This clonotype was seen a few times. The chain combines TRBV4-2 with TRBJ1-2; D is uncertain. Germline CDR1 LGHNA, CDR2 YNFKEQ. V was trimmed by 1 base and J by 0 bases, leaving 9 bases between them. The CDR3 has 15 amino acids. Here the CDR3 reads CASSQGNSANYGYTF. The CDR3 DNA reads TGTGCCAGCAGCCAAGGGAACAGCGCTAACTATGGCTACACCTTC.

V and J are TRBV29-1 and TRBJ2-7, with 8 bases that match TRBD1. Germline V gene sequence: CDR1 SQVTM, CDR2 ANQGSEA. The CDR3 extends over 15 amino acids. The V and J ends lost 0 bases and 1 base, in that order; junction bases with no gene match: 5. In DNA form, the CDR3 reads TGCAGCGTTGAAGACCTTGACAGGGGTTCCTACGAGCAGTACTTC. Its protein product is CSVEDLDRGSYEQYF.

Remarks on this clonotype: Because it lacks the conserved phenylalanine or tryptophan at the end, this CDR3 is likely a read error. The V gene is TRBV10-2, the J gene TRBJ1-5; D unresolved. The CDR3 is 13 amino acids. Germline V gene sequence: CDR1 WSHSY, CDR2 SAAADI. V lost 2 bases to trimming and J lost 5 bases, with 7 bases between them. This CDR3 is CASSEGRDQPQHC. The CDR3 bases are TGCGCCAGCAGTGAGGGGAGGGATCAGCCCCAGCATTGT.

The chain couples TRBV7-9 to TRBJ2-1; 12 nucleotides align to TRBD2. The germline V gene encodes CDR1 SEHNR and CDR2 FQNEAQ (reference sequence). V was clipped by 3 bases and J by 8 bases; unmatched bases: 8. This CDR3 has 16 amino acids. The CDR3 coding sequence is TGTGCCAGCAGCTTGACTAGCGGGGGACTGGGCCATGAGCAGTTCTTC. Translating it yields CASSLTSGGLGHEQFF. The variable domain in full, completed from reference TRBV7-9 and TRBJ2-1, reads DTGVSQNPRHKITKRGQNVTFRCDPISEHNRLYWYRQTLGQGPEFLTYFQNEAQLEKSRLLSDRFSAERPKGSFSTLEIQRTEQGDSAMYLCASSLTSGGLGHEQFFGPGTRLTVL.

The CDR3 protein is CASLIPSNTEAFF. CDR3 DNA: TGTGCCAGCCTCATTCCGTCGAACACTGAAGCTTTCTTT. The chain combines TRBV27 with TRBJ1-1; no clear D gene. Germline CDR1 reads MNHEY; CDR2 reads SMNVEV (reference sequence). CDR3 length: 13 amino acids. Trimming stripped 8 bases from V and 1 base from J, with 11 bases between.